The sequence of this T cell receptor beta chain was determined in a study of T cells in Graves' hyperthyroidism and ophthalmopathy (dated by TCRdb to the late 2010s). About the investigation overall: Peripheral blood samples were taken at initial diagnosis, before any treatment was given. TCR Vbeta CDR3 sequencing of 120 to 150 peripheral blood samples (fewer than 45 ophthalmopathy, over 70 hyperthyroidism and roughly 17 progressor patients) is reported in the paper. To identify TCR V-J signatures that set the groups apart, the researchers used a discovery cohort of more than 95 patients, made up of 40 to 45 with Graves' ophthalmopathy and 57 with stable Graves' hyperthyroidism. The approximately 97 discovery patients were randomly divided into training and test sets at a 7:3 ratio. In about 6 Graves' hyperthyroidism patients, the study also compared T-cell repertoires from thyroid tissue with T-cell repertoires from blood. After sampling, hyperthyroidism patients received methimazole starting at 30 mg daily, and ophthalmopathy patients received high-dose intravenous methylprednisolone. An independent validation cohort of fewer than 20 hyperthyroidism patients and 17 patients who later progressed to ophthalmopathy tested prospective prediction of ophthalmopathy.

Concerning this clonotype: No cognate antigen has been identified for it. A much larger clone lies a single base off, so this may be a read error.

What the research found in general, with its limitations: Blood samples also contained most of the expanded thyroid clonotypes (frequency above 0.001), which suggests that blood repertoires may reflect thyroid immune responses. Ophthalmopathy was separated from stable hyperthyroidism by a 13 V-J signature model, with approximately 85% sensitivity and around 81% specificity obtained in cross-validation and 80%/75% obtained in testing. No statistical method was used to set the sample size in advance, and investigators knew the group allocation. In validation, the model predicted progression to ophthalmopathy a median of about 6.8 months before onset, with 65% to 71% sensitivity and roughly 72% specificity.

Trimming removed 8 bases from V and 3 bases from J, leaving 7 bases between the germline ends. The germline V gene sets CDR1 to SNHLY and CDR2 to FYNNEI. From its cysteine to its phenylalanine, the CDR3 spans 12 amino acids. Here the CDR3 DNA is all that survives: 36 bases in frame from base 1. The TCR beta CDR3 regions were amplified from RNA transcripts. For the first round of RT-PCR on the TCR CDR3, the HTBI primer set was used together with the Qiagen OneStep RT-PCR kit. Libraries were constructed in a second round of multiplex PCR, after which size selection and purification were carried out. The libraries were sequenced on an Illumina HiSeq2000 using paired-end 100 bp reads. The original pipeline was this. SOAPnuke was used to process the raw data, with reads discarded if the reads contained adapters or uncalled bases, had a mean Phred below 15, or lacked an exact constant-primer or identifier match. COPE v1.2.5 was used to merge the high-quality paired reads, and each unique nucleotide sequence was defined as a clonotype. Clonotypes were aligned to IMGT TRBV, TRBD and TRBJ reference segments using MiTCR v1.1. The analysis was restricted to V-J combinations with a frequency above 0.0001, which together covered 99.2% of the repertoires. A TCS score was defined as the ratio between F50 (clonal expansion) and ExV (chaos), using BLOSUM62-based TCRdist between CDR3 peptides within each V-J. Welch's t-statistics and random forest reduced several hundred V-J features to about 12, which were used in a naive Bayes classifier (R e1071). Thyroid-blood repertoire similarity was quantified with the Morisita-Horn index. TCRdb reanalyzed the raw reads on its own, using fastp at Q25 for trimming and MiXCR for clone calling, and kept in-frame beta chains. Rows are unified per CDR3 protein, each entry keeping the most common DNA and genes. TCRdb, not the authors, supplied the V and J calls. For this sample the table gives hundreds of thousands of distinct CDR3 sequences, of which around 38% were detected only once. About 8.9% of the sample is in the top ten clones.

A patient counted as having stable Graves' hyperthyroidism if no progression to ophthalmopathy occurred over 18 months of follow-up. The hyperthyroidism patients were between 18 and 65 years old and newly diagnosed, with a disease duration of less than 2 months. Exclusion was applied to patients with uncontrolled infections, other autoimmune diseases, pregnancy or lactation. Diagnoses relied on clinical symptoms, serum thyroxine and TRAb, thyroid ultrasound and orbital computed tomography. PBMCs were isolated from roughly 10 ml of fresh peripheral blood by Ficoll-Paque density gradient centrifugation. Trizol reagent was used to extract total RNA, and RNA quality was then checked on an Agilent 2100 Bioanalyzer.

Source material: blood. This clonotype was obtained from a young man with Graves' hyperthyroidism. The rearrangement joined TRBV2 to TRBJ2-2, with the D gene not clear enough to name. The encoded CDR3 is CASEADTGELFF. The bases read TGTGCCAGCGAGGCAGACACCGGGGAGCTGTTTTTT.